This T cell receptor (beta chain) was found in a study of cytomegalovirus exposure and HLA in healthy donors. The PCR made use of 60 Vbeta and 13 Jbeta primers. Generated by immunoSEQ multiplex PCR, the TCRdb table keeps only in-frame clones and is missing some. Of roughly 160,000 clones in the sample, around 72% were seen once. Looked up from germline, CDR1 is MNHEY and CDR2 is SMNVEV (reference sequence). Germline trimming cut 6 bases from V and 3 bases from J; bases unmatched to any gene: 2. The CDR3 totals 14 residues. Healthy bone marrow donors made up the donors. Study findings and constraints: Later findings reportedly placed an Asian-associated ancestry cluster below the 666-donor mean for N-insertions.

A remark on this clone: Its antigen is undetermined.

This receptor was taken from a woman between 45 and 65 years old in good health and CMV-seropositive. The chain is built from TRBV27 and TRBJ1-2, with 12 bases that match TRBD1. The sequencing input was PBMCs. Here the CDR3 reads CASRGTGGDYGYTF. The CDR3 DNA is TGTGCCAGCAGGGGGACAGGGGGCGACTATGGCTACACCTTC.